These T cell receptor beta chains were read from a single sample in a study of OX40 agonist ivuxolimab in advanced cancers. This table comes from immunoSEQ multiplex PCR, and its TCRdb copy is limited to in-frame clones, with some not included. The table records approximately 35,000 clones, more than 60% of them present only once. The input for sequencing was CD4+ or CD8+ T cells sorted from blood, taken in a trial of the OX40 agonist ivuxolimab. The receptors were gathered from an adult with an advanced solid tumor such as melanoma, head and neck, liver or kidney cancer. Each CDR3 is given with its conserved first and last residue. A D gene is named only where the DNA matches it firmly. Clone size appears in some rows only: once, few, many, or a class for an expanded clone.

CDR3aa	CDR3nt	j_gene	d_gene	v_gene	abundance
CAISESGGNNQPQHF	TGTGCCATCAGTGAGTCAGGGGGTAACAATCAGCCCCAGCATTTT	TRBJ1-5	NA	TRBV10-3	NA
CAIRGVSTDTQYF	TGTGCCATCAGAGGGGTAAGCACAGATACGCAGTATTTT	TRBJ2-3	NA	TRBV10-3	NA
CAWSGRTSGTYNEQFF	TGTGCCTGGAGTGGAAGGACTAGCGGGACCTACAATGAGCAGTTCTTC	TRBJ2-1	TRBD2	TRBV30	few
CATRGRGGHNEQFF	TGTGCCACCAGGGGACGGGGGGGCCATAATGAGCAGTTCTTC	TRBJ2-1	TRBD2	TRBV6-4	NA
CASSFPGQGSAFF	TGTGCCAGCAGCTTCCCTGGACAGGGCTCGGCTTTCTTT	TRBJ1-1	TRBD1	TRBV7-8	NA
CASRTGLKDTQYF	TGTGCCAGCAGGACGGGACTAAAGGATACGCAGTATTTT	TRBJ2-3	TRBD2	TRBV5-5	NA
CASSETPGVQETQYF	TGCGCCAGCAGTGAGACCCCCGGGGTCCAAGAGACCCAGTACTTC	TRBJ2-5	NA	TRBV10-1	few
CASTFLAGIPGELFF	TGTGCCAGCACTTTTCTAGCGGGGATACCCGGGGAGCTGTTTTTT	TRBJ2-2	TRBD2	TRBV5-8	once
CAWSLGQGNQPQHF	TGTGCCTGGAGCCTTGGACAGGGCAATCAGCCCCAGCATTTT	TRBJ1-5	TRBD1	TRBV30	once
CASSVGGSGANVLTF	TGTGCCAGCAGTGTGGGGGGGTCTGGGGCCAACGTCCTGACTTTC	TRBJ2-6	TRBD2	TRBV2	NA
CATSRRYKRRNTGELFF	TGTGCCACCAGCAGAAGGTATAAGAGAAGGAACACCGGGGAGCTGTTTTTT	TRBJ2-2	NA	TRBV15	NA
CAWSLTGTEKHGYTF	TGTGCCTGGAGCCTAACCGGGACAGAGAAACATGGCTACACCTTC	TRBJ1-2	TRBD1	TRBV30	NA
CASSEAAGSGYTF	TGTGCCAGCAGTGAAGCAGCAGGGTCAGGCTACACCTTC	TRBJ1-2	NA	TRBV6-1	few
CASSFQSGNSPLHF	TGTGCCAGCAGCTTCCAGTCCGGTAATTCACCCCTCCACTTT	TRBJ1-6	NA	TRBV11-2	NA
CASSLAESGSSTDTQYF	TGTGCCAGCAGCTTAGCGGAGAGCGGGTCAAGCACAGATACGCAGTATTTT	TRBJ2-3	NA	TRBV7-6	few
CASSSTDTQYF	TGCGCCAGCAGCTCTACAGATACGCAGTATTTT	TRBJ2-3	NA	TRBV5-1	NA
CAGKDNMTAPNTGELFF	TGTGCCGGCAAAGATAATATGACAGCGCCGAACACCGGGGAGCTGTTTTTT	TRBJ2-2	NA	TRBV25-1	NA
CASSPLPDRGFFYEQYF	TGTGCCAGCTCACCACTTCCGGACAGGGGATTCTTTTACGAGCAGTACTTC	TRBJ2-7	TRBD1	TRBV18	NA
CASIGARALYGYTF	TGTGCCAGCATTGGAGCGCGGGCCCTCTATGGCTACACCTTC	TRBJ1-2	NA	TRBV5-8	once
CASSPGTAPGANVLTF	TGCGCCAGCAGCCCCGGGACAGCTCCTGGGGCCAACGTCCTGACTTTC	TRBJ2-6	TRBD1	TRBV5-1	NA
CASSITRANTGELFF	TGTGCCAGTAGTATAACCAGGGCTAACACCGGGGAGCTGTTTTTT	TRBJ2-2	NA	TRBV19	NA
CASSDQHYSGNTIYF	TGCGCCAGCAGTGACCAACACTACTCTGGAAACACCATATATTTT	TRBJ1-3	NA	TRBV10-1	NA
CASSPTGDNEQFF	TGTGCCAGCTCACCTACAGGGGACAATGAGCAGTTCTTC	TRBJ2-1	TRBD1	TRBV18	NA
CASSLVGGLANYGYTF	TGTGCCAGCAGTTTGGTTGGGGGCTTGGCTAACTATGGCTACACCTTC	TRBJ1-2	NA	TRBV11-2	NA
CASSIDSGNTGELFF	TGTGCCAGTAGTATAGATTCCGGGAACACCGGGGAGCTGTTTTTT	TRBJ2-2	NA	TRBV19	NA
CASSQGQVSGNTIYF	TGTGCCAGCTCACAAGGACAGGTCTCTGGAAACACCATATATTTT	TRBJ1-3	TRBD1	TRBV18	NA
CASSLRTGGSNQPQHF	TGTGCCAGCAGCCTCAGGACAGGGGGGAGCAATCAGCCCCAGCATTTT	TRBJ1-5	TRBD1	TRBV5-6	few
CASSTNGLNTEAFF	TGTGCCAGCAGCACAAACGGTTTGAACACTGAAGCTTTCTTT	TRBJ1-1	NA	TRBV11-2	NA
CASSQPGGSTEAFF	TGTGCCAGCAGCCAACCAGGGGGGAGCACTGAAGCTTTCTTT	TRBJ1-1	TRBD1	TRBV4-2	NA
CASSPTGTYEQYF	TGTGCCAGCAGCCCGACAGGAACCTACGAGCAGTACTTC	TRBJ2-7	NA	TRBV7-6	NA
CASVPNFRTEAFF	TGTGCCAGCGTTCCTAACTTTAGGACTGAAGCTTTCTTT	TRBJ1-1	NA	TRBV6-5	NA
CASSELAGDNQPQHF	TGTGCCAGCAGTGAATTGGCAGGGGACAATCAGCCCCAGCATTTT	TRBJ1-5	NA	TRBV6-1	NA
CATSRQGRVTEAFF	TGTGCCACCAGCAGACAGGGAAGGGTCACTGAAGCTTTCTTT	TRBJ1-1	NA	TRBV15	NA
CASSLPRGGTDTQYF	TGTGCCAGCAGCTTGCCCCGGGGGGGCACAGATACGCAGTATTTT	TRBJ2-3	TRBD2	TRBV5-4	NA
CASSLRGPVLEAFF	TGTGCCAGCAGTTTACGTGGCCCCGTCCTCGAAGCTTTCTTT	TRBJ1-1	NA	TRBV27	once
CASSYKGNTEAFF	TGTGCCAGCAGTTACAAAGGGAACACTGAAGCTTTCTTT	TRBJ1-1	NA	TRBV6-5	NA
CAWSTGGATYEQYF	TGTGCCTGGAGTACGGGAGGGGCCACCTACGAGCAGTACTTC	TRBJ2-7	TRBD2	TRBV30	few
CASSLDTSNYGYTF	TGCGCCAGCAGCTTGGACACCAGTAACTATGGCTACACCTTC	TRBJ1-2	NA	TRBV5-1	NA
CASRPGQGPYEQYF	TGTGCCAGCAGGCCCGGACAGGGACCCTACGAGCAGTACTTC	TRBJ2-7	TRBD1	TRBV6-5	NA
CASTLSSYNEQFF	TGTGCCAGTACTCTAAGCTCCTACAATGAGCAGTTCTTC	TRBJ2-1	NA	TRBV19	NA
CASSFTGTGIYGYTF	TGTGCCAGTAGTTTCACCGGGACAGGAATTTATGGCTACACCTTC	TRBJ1-2	TRBD1	TRBV19	NA
CASSLDYFTDTQYF	TGTGCCAGCAGCTTGGATTACTTCACAGATACGCAGTATTTT	TRBJ2-3	NA	TRBV11-3	NA
CASSVDHRGRRELFF	TGTGCCAGCAGCGTAGATCACAGGGGGCGTAGGGAGCTGTTTTTT	TRBJ2-2	TRBD1	TRBV9	NA
CASSLDRTIYYGYTF	TGTGCCAGCAGTTTAGACAGGACAATCTACTATGGCTACACCTTC	TRBJ1-2	NA	TRBV27	few
CAWSALWGNQPQHF	TGTGCCTGGAGTGCCTTGTGGGGCAATCAGCCCCAGCATTTT	TRBJ1-5	NA	TRBV30	NA
CASSVDTGNYEQYF	TGTGCCAGCAGCGTAGATACAGGGAACTACGAGCAGTACTTC	TRBJ2-7	NA	TRBV9	NA
CASSQIYGYGYTF	TGTGCCAGCAGCCAAATATATGGGTATGGCTACACCTTC	TRBJ1-2	NA	TRBV6-5	NA
CASSEWTGKDTEAFF	TGCGCCAGCAGCGAATGGACAGGAAAGGACACTGAAGCTTTCTTT	TRBJ1-1	TRBD1	TRBV5-1	once
CASSLWGSRSYNSPLHF	TGCGCCAGCAGCTTGTGGGGGTCGCGCTCCTATAATTCACCCCTCCACTTT	TRBJ1-6	NA	TRBV5-1	NA
CASSLGQGLYNEQFF	TGTGCCAGCAGTCTAGGACAGGGGCTCTACAATGAGCAGTTCTTC	TRBJ2-1	TRBD1	TRBV27	NA
CASSPRLKHPYEQYF	TGCGCCAGCAGCCCTCGCCTCAAGCACCCCTACGAGCAGTACTTC	TRBJ2-7	NA	TRBV5-1	NA